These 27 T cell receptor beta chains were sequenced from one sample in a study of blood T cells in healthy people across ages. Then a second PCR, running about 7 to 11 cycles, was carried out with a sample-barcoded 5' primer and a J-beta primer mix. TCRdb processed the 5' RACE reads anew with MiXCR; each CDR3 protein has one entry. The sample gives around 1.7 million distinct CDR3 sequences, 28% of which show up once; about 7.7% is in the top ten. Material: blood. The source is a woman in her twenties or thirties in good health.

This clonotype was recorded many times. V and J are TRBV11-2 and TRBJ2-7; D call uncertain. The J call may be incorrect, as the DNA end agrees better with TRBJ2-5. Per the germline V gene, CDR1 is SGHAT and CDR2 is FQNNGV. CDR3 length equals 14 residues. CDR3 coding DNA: TGTGCCAGCAGCTTCACCTCGTCCCGGGCGACCCAGTACTTC. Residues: CASSFTSSRATQYF.

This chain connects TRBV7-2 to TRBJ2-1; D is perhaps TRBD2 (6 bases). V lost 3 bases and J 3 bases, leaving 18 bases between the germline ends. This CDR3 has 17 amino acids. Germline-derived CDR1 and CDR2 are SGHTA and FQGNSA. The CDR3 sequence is CASSFFPGGINYNEQFF. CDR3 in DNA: TGTGCCAGCAGCTTCTTTCCCGGCGGGATTAACTACAATGAGCAGTTCTTC.

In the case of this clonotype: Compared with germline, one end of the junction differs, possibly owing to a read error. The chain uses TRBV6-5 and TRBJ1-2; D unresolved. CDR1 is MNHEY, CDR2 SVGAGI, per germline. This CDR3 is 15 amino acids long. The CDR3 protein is CASSYGRSGPHGCTF. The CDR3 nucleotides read TGTGCCAGCAGTTACGGGAGGTCAGGCCCCCATGGCTGCACCTTC.

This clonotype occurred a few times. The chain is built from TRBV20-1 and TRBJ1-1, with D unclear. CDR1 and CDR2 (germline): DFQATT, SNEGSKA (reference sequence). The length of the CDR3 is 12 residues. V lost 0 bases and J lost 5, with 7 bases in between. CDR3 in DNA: TGCAGTGCTAGAGAAGACTCTACTGAAGCTTTCTTT. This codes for CSAREDSTEAFF.

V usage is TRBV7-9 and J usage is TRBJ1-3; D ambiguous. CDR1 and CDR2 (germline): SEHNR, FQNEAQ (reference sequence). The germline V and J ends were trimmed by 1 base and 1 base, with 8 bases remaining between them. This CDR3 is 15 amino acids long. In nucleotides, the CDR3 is TGTGCCAGCAGCTTAGGCCGGGCTTCTGGAAACACCATATATTTT. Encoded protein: CASSLGRASGNTIYF.

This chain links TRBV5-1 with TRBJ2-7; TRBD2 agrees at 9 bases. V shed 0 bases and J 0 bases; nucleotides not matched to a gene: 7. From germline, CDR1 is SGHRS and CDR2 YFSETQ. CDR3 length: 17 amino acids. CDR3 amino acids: CASSLAVAGDFSYEQYF. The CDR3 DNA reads TGCGCCAGCAGCTTGGCGGTAGCGGGGGATTTCTCCTACGAGCAGTACTTC.

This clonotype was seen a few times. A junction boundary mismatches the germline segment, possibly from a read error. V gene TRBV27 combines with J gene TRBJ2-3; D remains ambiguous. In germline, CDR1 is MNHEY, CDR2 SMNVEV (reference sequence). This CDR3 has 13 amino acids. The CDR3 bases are TGTGCCAGCAGTTTATCGAGCACAGATACGCGGTATTTT. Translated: CASSLSSTDTRYF.

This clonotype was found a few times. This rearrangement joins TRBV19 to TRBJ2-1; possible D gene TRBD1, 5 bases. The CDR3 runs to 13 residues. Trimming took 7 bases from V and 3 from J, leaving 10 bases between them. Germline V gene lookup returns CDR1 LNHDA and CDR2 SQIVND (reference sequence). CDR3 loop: CASISRVYNEQFF. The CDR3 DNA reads TGTGCCAGTATCAGCAGGGTCTACAATGAGCAGTTCTTC.

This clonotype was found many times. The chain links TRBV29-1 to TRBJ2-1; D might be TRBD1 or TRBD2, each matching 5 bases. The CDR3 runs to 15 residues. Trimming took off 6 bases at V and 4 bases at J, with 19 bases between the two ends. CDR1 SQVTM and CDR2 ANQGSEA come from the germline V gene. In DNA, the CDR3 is TGCAGCGTGGGAACCGGGACCATCACTTACAATGAGCAGTTCTTC. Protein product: CSVGTGTITYNEQFF.

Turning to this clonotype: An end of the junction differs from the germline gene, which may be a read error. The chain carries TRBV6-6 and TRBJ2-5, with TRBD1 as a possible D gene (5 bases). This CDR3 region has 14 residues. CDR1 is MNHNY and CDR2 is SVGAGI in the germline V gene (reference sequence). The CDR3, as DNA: TGTGCCAAATCAACTGGGCAGGGCCAAGGGACCCAGTACTTC. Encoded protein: CAKSTGQGQGTQYF.

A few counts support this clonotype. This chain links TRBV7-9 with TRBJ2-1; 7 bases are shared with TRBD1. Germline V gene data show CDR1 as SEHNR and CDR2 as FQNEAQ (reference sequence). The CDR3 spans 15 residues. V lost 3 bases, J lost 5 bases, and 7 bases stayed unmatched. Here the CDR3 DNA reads TGTGCCAGCAGCTTGAGGGGACAGAAAAACAATGAGCAGTTCTTC. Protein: CASSLRGQKNNEQFF.

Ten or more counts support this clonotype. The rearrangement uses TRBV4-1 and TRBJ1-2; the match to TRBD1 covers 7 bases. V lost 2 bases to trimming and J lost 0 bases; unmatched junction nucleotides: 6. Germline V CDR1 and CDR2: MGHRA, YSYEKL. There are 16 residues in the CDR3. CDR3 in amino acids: CASSQPARGSNYGYTF. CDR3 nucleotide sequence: TGCGCCAGCAGCCAACCTGCCAGGGGGTCTAACTATGGCTACACCTTC.

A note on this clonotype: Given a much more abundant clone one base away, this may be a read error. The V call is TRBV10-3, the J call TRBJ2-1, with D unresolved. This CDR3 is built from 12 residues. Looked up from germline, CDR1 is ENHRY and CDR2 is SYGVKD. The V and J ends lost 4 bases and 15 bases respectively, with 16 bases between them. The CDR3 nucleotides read TGTGCCATCAGTGTGTCATGGGCCCCGGGGTTCTTC. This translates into CAISVSWAPGFF.

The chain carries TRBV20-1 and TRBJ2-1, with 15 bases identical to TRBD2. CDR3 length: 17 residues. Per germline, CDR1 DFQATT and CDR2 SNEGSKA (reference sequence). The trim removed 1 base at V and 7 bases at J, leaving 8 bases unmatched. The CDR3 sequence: CSARVPPGLAGGNEQFF. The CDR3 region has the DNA TGCAGTGCTAGAGTCCCTCCGGGACTAGCGGGGGGTAATGAGCAGTTCTTC.

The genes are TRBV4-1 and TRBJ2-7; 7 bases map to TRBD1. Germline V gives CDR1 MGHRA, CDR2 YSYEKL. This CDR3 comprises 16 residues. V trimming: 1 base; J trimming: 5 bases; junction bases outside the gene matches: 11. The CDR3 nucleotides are TGCGCCAGCAGCCAAGTACCTGGACAGGAGATCCACGAGCAGTACTTC. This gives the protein CASSQVPGQEIHEQYF.

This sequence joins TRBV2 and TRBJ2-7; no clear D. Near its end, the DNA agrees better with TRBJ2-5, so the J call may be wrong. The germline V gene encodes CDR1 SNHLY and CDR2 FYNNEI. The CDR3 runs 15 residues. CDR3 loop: CASSPRLAIGETQYF. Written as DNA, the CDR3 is TGTGCCAGCAGCCCCCGACTGGCCATTGGAGAGACCCAGTACTTC.

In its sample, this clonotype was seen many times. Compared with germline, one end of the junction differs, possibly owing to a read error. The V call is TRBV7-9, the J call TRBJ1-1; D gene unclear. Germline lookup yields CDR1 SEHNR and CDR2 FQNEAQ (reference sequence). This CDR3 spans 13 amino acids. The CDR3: CASSSPGGTEAFF. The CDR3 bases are TGCGCCAGCAGTTCCCCAGGAGGTACTGAAGCTTTCTTT.

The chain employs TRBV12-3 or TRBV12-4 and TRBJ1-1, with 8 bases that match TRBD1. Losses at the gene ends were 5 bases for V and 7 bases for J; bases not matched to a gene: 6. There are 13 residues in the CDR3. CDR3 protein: CASSRTGRGEAFF. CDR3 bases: TGTGCCAGCAGTAGGACAGGGAGAGGTGAAGCTTTCTTT.

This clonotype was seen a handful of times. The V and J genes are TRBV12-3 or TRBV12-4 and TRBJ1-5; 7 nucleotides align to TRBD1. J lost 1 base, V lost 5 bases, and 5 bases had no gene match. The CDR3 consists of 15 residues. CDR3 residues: CASSRQTGSNQPQHF. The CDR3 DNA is TGTGCCAGCAGTCGACAGACAGGGAGCAATCAGCCCCAGCATTTT.

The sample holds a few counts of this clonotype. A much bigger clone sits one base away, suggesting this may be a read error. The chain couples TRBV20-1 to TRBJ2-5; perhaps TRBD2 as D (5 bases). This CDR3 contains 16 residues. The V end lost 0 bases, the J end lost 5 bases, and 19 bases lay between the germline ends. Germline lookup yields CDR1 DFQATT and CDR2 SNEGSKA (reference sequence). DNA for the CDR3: TGCAGTGCTAGAGATACGGGGTCAGGTTTTGGGGAGACCCAGTACTTC. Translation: CSARDTGSGFGETQYF.

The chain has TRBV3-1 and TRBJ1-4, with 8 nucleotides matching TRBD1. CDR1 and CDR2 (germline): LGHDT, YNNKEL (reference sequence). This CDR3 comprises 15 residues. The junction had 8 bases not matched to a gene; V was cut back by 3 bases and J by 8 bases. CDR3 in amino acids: CASSQVGQGGEKLFF. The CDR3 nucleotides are TGTGCCAGCAGCCAGGTTGGACAGGGAGGAGAAAAACTGTTTTTT.

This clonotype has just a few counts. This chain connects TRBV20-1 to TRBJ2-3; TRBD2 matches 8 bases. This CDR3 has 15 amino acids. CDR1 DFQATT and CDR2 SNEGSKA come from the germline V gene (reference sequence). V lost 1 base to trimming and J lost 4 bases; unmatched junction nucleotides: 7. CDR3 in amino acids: CSARAPRGGADTQYF. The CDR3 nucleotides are TGCAGTGCTAGAGCCCCCCGGGGGGGAGCAGATACGCAGTATTTT.

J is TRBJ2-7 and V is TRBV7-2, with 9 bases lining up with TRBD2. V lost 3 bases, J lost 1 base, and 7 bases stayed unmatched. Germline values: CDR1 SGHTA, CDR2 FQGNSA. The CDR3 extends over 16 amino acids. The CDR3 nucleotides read TGTGCCAGCAGCTTTGAACTAGCGGGTAGTTCCTACGAGCAGTACTTC. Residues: CASSFELAGSSYEQYF.

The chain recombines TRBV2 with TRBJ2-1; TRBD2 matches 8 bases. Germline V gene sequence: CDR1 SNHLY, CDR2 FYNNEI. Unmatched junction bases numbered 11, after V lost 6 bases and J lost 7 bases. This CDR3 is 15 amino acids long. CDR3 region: CASRESGGPINEQFF. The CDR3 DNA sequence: TGTGCCAGCAGAGAAAGCGGGGGCCCAATTAATGAGCAGTTCTTC.

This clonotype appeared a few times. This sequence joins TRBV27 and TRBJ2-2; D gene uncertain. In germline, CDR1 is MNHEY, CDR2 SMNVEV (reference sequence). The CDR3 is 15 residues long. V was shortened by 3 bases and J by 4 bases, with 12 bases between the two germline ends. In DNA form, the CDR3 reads TGTGCCAGCAGTTTTTTTACCCAAGGCACCGGGGAGCTGTTTTTT. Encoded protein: CASSFFTQGTGELFF.

CDR3 sequence (DNA): TGTGCCAGCAGGCGCTTGGGGGGGGCCCGCACAGATACGCAGTATTTT. Amino acids: CASRRLGGARTDTQYF. This rearrangement joins TRBV12-3 or TRBV12-4 to TRBJ2-3; a possible D gene is TRBD2 (7 bases). The V and J ends lost 6 bases and 1 base respectively, with 17 bases between them. This CDR3 is 16 amino acids long.

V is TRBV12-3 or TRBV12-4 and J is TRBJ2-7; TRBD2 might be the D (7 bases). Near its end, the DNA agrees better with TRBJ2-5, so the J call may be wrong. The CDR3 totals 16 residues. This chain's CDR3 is CASSFFGGGPRETQYF. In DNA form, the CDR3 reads TGTGCCAGCAGTTTTTTTGGGGGGGGGCCACGGGAGACCCAGTACTTC.